A selection of T cell receptor beta chains follows, all from one sample in a study of blood T cell repertoires in COVID-19. Profiled with immunoSEQ multiplex PCR; TCRdb holds only in-frame clones, not every one. The repertoire holds 150,000 to 200,000 clones, about nine tenths seen once, with roughly 6.7% in the top ten. Sample: peripheral blood. Receptors originate from a man aged 35 to 55 with acute or convalescent COVID-19. Each CDR3 is given with its conserved first and last residue. A D gene is named only where the DNA matches it firmly. Part of the rows lack a size; the others show once, few, many or a class for expanded clones.

d_gene | abundance | j_gene | v_gene | CDR3nt | CDR3aa
TRBD1 | . | TRBJ1-3 | TRBV5-1 | TGCGCCAGCAGCACCCGACAGGGGGCTCCGGTCTCTGGAAACACCATATATTTT | CASSTRQGAPVSGNTIYF
. | . | TRBJ2-3 | TRBV5-4 | TGTGCCAGCAACTCCAGGGGGGCAGATACGCAGTATTTT | CASNSRGADTQYF
TRBD1 | once | TRBJ2-2 | TRBV6-2/TRBV6-3 | TGTGCCAGCAGTCACGACAGGGTCACCGGGGAGCTGTTTTTT | CASSHDRVTGELFF
TRBD1 | . | TRBJ2-7 | TRBV7-8 | TGTGCCAGCAGCTTATTTGGGGGACAGAGGTTCTACGAGCAGTACTTC | CASSLFGGQRFYEQYF
. | . | TRBJ1-1 | TRBV29-1 | TGCAGCGTGCACTTCGACAGTCGTGATGAAGCTTTCTTT | CSVHFDSRDEAFF
. | . | TRBJ2-2 | TRBV2 | TGTGCCAGCAGTGAAGTTACGGTGACCGGGGAGCTGTTTTTT | CASSEVTVTGELFF
TRBD1 | . | TRBJ1-1 | TRBV6-6 | TGTGCCAGCAGTCCCCTTTGGACAGGGGTTAGGTACACTGAAGCTTTCTTT | CASSPLWTGVRYTEAFF
. | . | TRBJ2-5 | TRBV4-1 | TGCGCCAGCAGCCAAGAGCCGAGGGGGGGGGAGACCCAGTACTTC | CASSQEPRGGETQYF
TRBD2 | . | TRBJ2-3 | TRBV3-1/TRBV3-2 | TGTGCCAGCAGCCCGCCGAGCGGCGGGGGTAGCACAGATACGCAGTATTTT | CASSPPSGGGSTDTQYF
TRBD1 | . | TRBJ1-2 | TRBV7-9 | TGTGCCAGCAGCTTAGCCTCCGGGACAGGGTCATACTATGGCTACACCTTC | CASSLASGTGSYYGYTF
TRBD1 | . | TRBJ1-4 | TRBV29-1 | TGCAGCGTCGCCCGGGACAGCAGAGGCGAAAAACTGTTTTTT | CSVARDSRGEKLFF
TRBD2 | . | TRBJ2-2 | TRBV19 | TGTGCCAGTAGTATACCGGGGGGAAGTTTCACCGGGGAGCTGTTTTTT | CASSIPGGSFTGELFF
TRBD1 | . | TRBJ1-4 | TRBV2 | TGTGCCAGCAGTGACCCCCCGAAGGGGGCGACAACTAATGAAAAACTGTTTTTT | CASSDPPKGATTNEKLFF
TRBD2 | . | TRBJ2-2 | TRBV24-1 | TGTGCCACCAGCCCCACGGGCGGGGGGGCCTACGGCACCGGGGAGCTGTTTTTT | CATSPTGGGAYGTGELFF